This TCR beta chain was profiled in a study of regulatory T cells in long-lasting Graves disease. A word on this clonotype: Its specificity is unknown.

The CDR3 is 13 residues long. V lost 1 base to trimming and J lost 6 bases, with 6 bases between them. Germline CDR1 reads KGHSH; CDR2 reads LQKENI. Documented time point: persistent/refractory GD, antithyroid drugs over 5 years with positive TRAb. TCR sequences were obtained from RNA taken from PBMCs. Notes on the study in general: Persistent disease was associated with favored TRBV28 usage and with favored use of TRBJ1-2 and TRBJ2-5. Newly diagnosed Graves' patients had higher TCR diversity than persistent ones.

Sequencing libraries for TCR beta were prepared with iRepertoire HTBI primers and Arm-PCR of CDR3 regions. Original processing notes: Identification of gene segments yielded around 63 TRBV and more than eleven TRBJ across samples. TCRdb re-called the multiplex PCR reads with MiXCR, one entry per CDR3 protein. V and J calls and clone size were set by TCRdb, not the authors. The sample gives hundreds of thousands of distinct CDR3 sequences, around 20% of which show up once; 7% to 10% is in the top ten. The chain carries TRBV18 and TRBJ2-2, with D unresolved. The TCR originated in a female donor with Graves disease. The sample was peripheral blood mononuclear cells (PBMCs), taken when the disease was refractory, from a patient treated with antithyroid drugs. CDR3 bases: TGTGCCAGCTCACCACAGAGAGCCGGGGAGCTGTTTTTT. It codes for CASSPQRAGELFF. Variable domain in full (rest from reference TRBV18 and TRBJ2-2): NAGVMQNPRHLVRRRGQEARLRCSPMKGHSHVYWYRQLPEEGLKFMVYLQKENIIDESGMPKERFSAEFPKEGPSILRIQQVVRGDSAAYFCASSPQRAGELFFGEGSRLTVL.